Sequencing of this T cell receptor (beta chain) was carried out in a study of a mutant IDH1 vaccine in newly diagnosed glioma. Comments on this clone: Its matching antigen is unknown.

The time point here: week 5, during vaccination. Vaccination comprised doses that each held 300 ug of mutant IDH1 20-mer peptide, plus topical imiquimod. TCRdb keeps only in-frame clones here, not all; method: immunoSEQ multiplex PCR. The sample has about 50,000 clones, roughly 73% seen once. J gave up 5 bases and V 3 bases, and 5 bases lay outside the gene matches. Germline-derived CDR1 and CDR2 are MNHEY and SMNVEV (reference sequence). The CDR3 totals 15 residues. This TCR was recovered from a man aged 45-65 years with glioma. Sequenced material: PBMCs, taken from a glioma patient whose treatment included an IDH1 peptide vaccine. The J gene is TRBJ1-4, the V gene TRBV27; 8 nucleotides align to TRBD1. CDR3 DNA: TGTGCCAGCAGTTTCGACAGGGGTGGGAATGAAAAACTGTTTTTT. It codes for CASSFDRGGNEKLFF.